The 10 T cell receptor beta chains below were found in one sample sequenced in a study of T cell repertoires in cytomegalovirus infection. Each CDR3 protein gets one entry after TCRdb re-called the reads with MiXCR. The sample lists some 350,000 distinct CDR3 sequences, about 29% occurring once. These receptors' antigens are unknown. The specimen comprised cultured PBMCs, sampled from culture after CMV antigen stimulation. These receptors all come from a human donor in good health (CMV status not recorded). Some clones in this sample may be carry-over from other donors' samples.

The rearrangement joins TRBV7-2 to TRBJ2-7; TRBD2 matches at 8 bases. V lost 5 bases to trimming and J lost 3 bases; unmatched junction nucleotides: 12. The CDR3 consists of 16 residues. CDR1 and CDR2 from the germline V gene are SGHTA and FQGNSA. CDR3 in DNA: TGTGCCAGCAGCCCCATGGGAGCGGGAGTCGGCTACGAGCAGTACTTC. As protein: CASSPMGAGVGYEQYF.

The chain links TRBV5-1 to TRBJ2-7; no clear D. The CDR3 is 14 residues long. Trimming took off 4 bases at V and 0 bases at J, with 11 bases between the two ends. CDR1 and CDR2 (germline): SGHRS, YFSETQ. CDR3 loop: CASSPGSSSYEQYF. As DNA, the CDR3 is TGCGCCAGCAGCCCCGGGTCGAGCTCCTACGAGCAGTACTTC.

The chain couples TRBV18 to TRBJ2-1; no reliable D call. Trimming pared 0 bases from V and 6 bases from J, leaving 6 bases between. Germline loops: CDR1 KGHSH, CDR2 LQKENI. CDR3 length: 13 amino acids. This CDR3 reads CASSPPVPNEQFF. The CDR3 nucleotides are TGTGCCAGCTCACCACCGGTCCCCAATGAGCAGTTCTTC.

V is TRBV9 and J is TRBJ2-3; 7 nucleotides line up with TRBD1. This CDR3 has 16 amino acids. CDR1 and CDR2 (germline): SGDLS, YYNGEE. V dropped 2 bases and J dropped 4; count of bases not matched to a gene: 10. This chain's CDR3 is CASSVAGTEFPDTQYF. The DNA of the CDR3 is TGTGCCAGCAGCGTGGCCGGGACAGAGTTCCCAGATACGCAGTATTTT.

V is TRBV20-1 and J is TRBJ1-5; D not resolved. Per germline, CDR1 DFQATT and CDR2 SNEGSKA (reference sequence). V was clipped by 1 base and J by 6 bases, with 16 bases between them. The CDR3 is 15 amino acids. CDR3 sequence reads: CSARAGVIGSQPQHF. DNA for the CDR3: TGCAGTGCTAGAGCGGGAGTAATTGGCAGTCAGCCCCAGCATTTT.

This clonotype was seen a handful of times. This chain connects TRBV7-2 to TRBJ2-1; D remains ambiguous. CDR3 length: 12 residues. CDR1 and CDR2 (germline): SGHTA, FQGNSA. V lost 2 bases and J 8 bases, leaving 7 bases between the germline ends. This CDR3 reads CASSLLVDEQFF. CDR3 DNA: TGTGCCAGCAGCTTACTCGTCGATGAGCAGTTCTTC.

Only a few counts were recorded for this clonotype. This CDR3 is CASSGGRRYSPTGELFF. CDR3 nucleotides: TGTGCCAGCAGTGGGGGGCGTCGGTACAGCCCCACCGGGGAGCTGTTTTTT. The chain joins TRBV2 to TRBJ2-2; the D gene is possibly TRBD1 (6 bases). CDR1 SNHLY and CDR2 FYNNEI come from the germline V gene. This CDR3 spans 17 amino acids. V gave up 4 bases and J gave up 4 bases, with 19 bases separating them. The whole variable domain, remainder taken from reference TRBV2 and TRBJ2-2, is EPEVTQTPSHQVTQMGQEVILRCVPISNHLYFYWYRQILGQKVEFLVSFYNNEISEKSEIFDDQFSVERPDGSNFTLKIRSTKLEDSAMYFCASSGGRRYSPTGELFFGEGSRLTVL.

The V call is TRBV27, the J call TRBJ2-1; no clear D gene. The V and J ends lost 5 bases and 0 bases respectively, with 14 bases between them. Germline V gene data show CDR1 as MNHEY and CDR2 as SMNVEV (reference sequence). CDR3 length equals 16 residues. This CDR3 is CASSTSSESSYNEQFF. The DNA for the CDR3 is TGTGCCAGCAGTACGAGTTCGGAGAGCTCCTACAATGAGCAGTTCTTC.

In DNA, the CDR3 is TGTGCCACCAGCAGAGATCGGGACCACAGGGTAAACACTGAAGCTTTCTTT. This gives the protein CATSRDRDHRVNTEAFF. The genes are TRBV15 and TRBJ1-1; possibly TRBD1 for D (6 bases). The germline gives CDR1 LNHNV, CDR2 YYDKDF (reference sequence). CDR3 length: 17 residues. V was trimmed by 0 bases and J by 2 bases, leaving 16 bases between them. Full variable domain (missing parts from reference TRBV15 and TRBJ1-1): DAMVIQNPRYQVTQFGKPVTLSCSQTLNHNVMYWYQQKSSQAPKLLFHYYDKDFNNEADTPDNFQSRRPNTSFCFLDIRSPGLGDTAMYLCATSRDRDHRVNTEAFFGQGTRLTVV.

This clonotype was seen only a few times. This sequence joins TRBV20-1 and TRBJ1-6, with no clear D. CDR3 size: 13 residues. Trimming took 3 bases from V and 5 from J, leaving 8 bases between them. Looked up from germline, CDR1 is DFQATT and CDR2 is SNEGSKA (reference sequence). The chain's CDR3 is CSASIRDNSPLHF. CDR3 bases: TGCAGTGCTAGTATACGGGATAATTCACCCCTCCACTTT.